The next 17 T cell receptor beta chains were all read from a single sample in a study of blood T cell repertoires in COVID-19. Clones were sequenced by immunoSEQ multiplex PCR, and TCRdb holds only the in-frame ones, with some missing. Of some 220,000 clones listed, 65% to 85% are singletons. The source material was peripheral blood. Every receptor here comes from a human donor in a cohort sampled during active COVID-19.

The chain employs TRBV27 and TRBJ2-7; D may be TRBD1 (6 bases). CDR1 and CDR2 (germline): MNHEY, SMNVEV (reference sequence). The CDR3 runs to 15 residues. The V end lost 6 bases, the J end lost 1 base, and 16 bases lay between the germline ends. As DNA, the CDR3 is TGTGCCAGCAGCCCCCCCGGGACACCGTCCTACGAGCAGTACTTC. The encoded protein is CASSPPGTPSYEQYF.

The CDR3: CASTLYQAGGNEKLFF. The CDR3 nucleotides are TGTGCCAGCACCTTGTACCAGGCCGGGGGAAATGAAAAACTGTTTTTT. V gene TRBV28 combines with J gene TRBJ1-4, with a weak D call TRBD1 (5 bases). This CDR3 spans 16 amino acids. CDR1 is MDHEN, CDR2 SYDVKM, per germline. Trimming shortened V by 7 bases and J by 5 bases, and 20 bases separated the two germline ends.

The CDR3 nucleotides are TGTGCCAGCAGCCACGTTCCTCGGGACAGGGGGTCCTACGAGCAGTACTTC. Its protein product is CASSHVPRDRGSYEQYF. This chain links TRBV11-2 with TRBJ2-7; 11 nucleotides line up with TRBD1. The CDR3 has 17 residues. The V segment lost 5 bases and the J segment 1 base; nucleotides outside the gene matches: 10. Germline V lookup: CDR1 SGHAT, CDR2 FQNNGV. Full variable domain (remainder filled in from reference TRBV11-2 and TRBJ2-7): EAGVAQSPRYKIIEKRQSVAFWCNPISGHATLYWYQQILGQGPKLLIQFQNNGVVDDSQLPKDRFSAERLKGVDSTLKIQPAKLEDSAVYLCASSHVPRDRGSYEQYFGPGTRLTVT.

The gene calls are TRBV6-4 and TRBJ2-1, with 12 bases matching TRBD2. Germline lookup yields CDR1 MRHNA and CDR2 SNTAGT. J was trimmed by 6 bases and V by 0 bases; bases with no gene match: 0. This CDR3 contains 15 residues. CDR3 region: CASSDSTSGSNEQFF. The CDR3 nucleotides are TGTGCCAGCAGTGACTCGACTAGCGGGAGCAATGAGCAGTTCTTC.

DNA of the CDR3: TGTGCCAGCAGCCGCCGGGACAGGGGAGGTGAAGCTTTCTTT. It translates to CASSRRDRGGEAFF. The V and J genes are TRBV3-1 (or the pseudogene TRBV3-2) and TRBJ1-1, with TRBD1 matching over 10 bases. Germline V gene sequence: CDR1 LGHDT, CDR2 YNNKEL (reference sequence). The CDR3 consists of 14 residues. V dropped 4 bases and J dropped 7; count of bases not matched to a gene: 6.

The chain couples TRBV7-9 to TRBJ1-1; TRBD1 aligns across 8 bases. CDR3 length: 14 residues. Trimming took 3 bases from V and 4 from J; bases not matched to a gene: 4. Germline CDR1 SEHNR, CDR2 FQNEAQ (reference sequence). CDR3 residues: CASSLQGAGTEAFF. The CDR3 coding sequence is TGTGCCAGCAGCTTGCAGGGGGCCGGCACTGAAGCTTTCTTT.

The chain joins TRBV14 to TRBJ2-7; TRBD1 matches 7 bases. Germline V lookup: CDR1 SGHDN, CDR2 FVKESK. With 0 bases clipped from V and 5 bases from J, the junction kept 13 bases outside the gene matches. The CDR3 spans 17 residues. The CDR3 sequence: CASSQERKGAYENEQYF. CDR3 DNA sequence: TGTGCCAGCAGCCAAGAACGGAAGGGGGCATATGAGAACGAGCAGTACTTC.

V is TRBV5-1 and J is TRBJ2-5, with TRBD1 as a possible D gene (6 bases). The CDR3 spans 13 residues. The germline CDR1 and CDR2 sequences are SGHRS and YFSETQ. The V gene lost 3 bases and the J gene lost 5 bases, with 11 bases spanning the gap. The CDR3 region is CASSSDRWETQYF. CDR3 in DNA: TGCGCCAGCAGCTCCGACAGGTGGGAGACCCAGTACTTC.

CDR3 DNA: TGTGCCACCGAGGAGGGGGCGGGGGCCAACGTCCTGACTTTC. It translates to CATEEGAGANVLTF. The chain joins TRBV24-1 to TRBJ2-6, with a tentative D call TRBD1 (7 bases). V lost 9 bases to trimming and J lost 4 bases, with 12 bases between them. Per the germline V gene, CDR1 is KGHDR and CDR2 is SFDVKD. The CDR3 has 14 residues.

The J gene is TRBJ1-1, the V gene TRBV5-1; 8 bases map to TRBD1. With 3 bases clipped from V and 1 base from J, the junction kept 5 bases outside the gene matches. This CDR3 has 15 amino acids. Per germline, CDR1 SGHRS and CDR2 YFSETQ. The CDR3 bases are TGCGCCAGCAGCTCAGGGGGGACAGGGAACACTGAAGCTTTCTTT. Protein: CASSSGGTGNTEAFF.

The chain joins TRBV29-1 to TRBJ2-6; D gene unclear. From germline, CDR1 is SQVTM and CDR2 ANQGSEA. The V end lost 4 bases, the J end lost 4 bases, and 5 bases lay between the germline ends. This CDR3 region has 12 residues. CDR3 sequence (DNA): TGCAGCGTTGCTTCCGGGGCCAACGTCCTGACTTTC. Residues: CSVASGANVLTF.

The V and J genes are TRBV9 and TRBJ2-7; 9 nucleotides align to TRBD1. This CDR3 comprises 16 residues. The trim removed 0 bases at V and 4 bases at J, leaving 8 bases unmatched. Germline V gene data show CDR1 as SGDLS and CDR2 as YYNGEE. The CDR3 sequence: CASSVDPGQGGYEQYF. In nucleotides, the CDR3 is TGTGCCAGCAGCGTAGACCCGGGACAGGGAGGTTACGAGCAGTACTTC.

This sequence joins TRBV4-1 and TRBJ1-2, with D unresolved. CDR1 and CDR2 from the germline V gene are MGHRA and YSYEKL. The V and J ends lost 4 bases and 10 bases respectively, with 16 bases between them. CDR3 size: 13 residues. CDR3 loop: CASSPTAMRDYTF. For the CDR3, the DNA is TGCGCCAGCAGCCCAACAGCAATGAGGGACTACACCTTC.

This clone has only one observation. DNA of the CDR3: TGTGCCAGCAGCTATACAGGGGGCCGAGAGACCCAGTACTTC. Translated, it gives CASSYTGGRETQYF. V and J are TRBV9 and TRBJ2-5, with 9 bases fitting TRBD1. The CDR3 covers 14 residues. Germline assignment: CDR1 SGDLS and CDR2 YYNGEE. Trimming took 4 bases from V and 4 from J; bases not matched to a gene: 5.

This clone occurred once. The rearrangement uses TRBV7-2 and TRBJ2-3; 13 nucleotides match TRBD2. The CDR3 consists of 19 residues. The germline V gene encodes CDR1 SGHTA and CDR2 FQGNSA. Trimming at V came to 6 bases and at J to 2 bases, leaving 14 bases not matched to a gene. The CDR3 bases are TGTGCCAGCAGTAGACTAGCGGGGGGAAGTATATTTAACACAGATACGCAGTATTTT. This encodes CASSRLAGGSIFNTDTQYF.

This chain links TRBV6-5 with TRBJ2-5, with TRBD2 identical over 13 bases. The germline V gene encodes CDR1 MNHEY and CDR2 SVGAGI. This CDR3 has 15 amino acids. With 4 bases clipped from V and 9 bases from J, the junction kept 8 bases outside the gene matches. CDR3 nucleotide sequence: TGTGCCAGCAGTTCCGGGACTAGCGGGATCAGGGCCCAGTACTTC. This encodes CASSSGTSGIRAQYF.

The rearrangement joins TRBV7-9 to TRBJ2-5, with 8 bases identical to TRBD1. V was pared by 5 bases and J by 5 bases, with 4 bases of the junction left unmatched. Germline CDR1 is SEHNR and CDR2 is FQNEAQ (reference sequence). The CDR3 has 13 amino acids. The CDR3 spells CASSIDRGETQYF. In DNA, the CDR3 is TGTGCCAGCAGCATCGACAGGGGTGAGACCCAGTACTTC.